Listed below are T cell receptor beta chains from one sample, sequenced in a study of blood T cell repertoires in COVID-19. Profiled with immunoSEQ multiplex PCR; TCRdb holds only in-frame clones, not every one. The top ten clones hold around 20% of a sample with 75,000 to 100,000 clones, 70% to 90% of them seen once. Sequenced material: peripheral blood. Receptors were obtained from an elderly woman with acute or convalescent COVID-19. Each CDR3 is given with its conserved first and last residue. A clone size is listed for some rows: how often the clone was seen (once, few, many), or a class if it is expanded.

abundance: -; v_gene: TRBV19; CDR3aa: CASGALTTNEKLFF
abundance: -; v_gene: TRBV6-5; CDR3aa: CASSPAGTGNYGYTF
abundance: -; v_gene: TRBV7-3; CDR3aa: CASSSKNTGELFF
abundance: once; v_gene: TRBV5-1; CDR3aa: CASSLVPGWNTEAFF
abundance: once; v_gene: TRBV11-2; CDR3aa: CASSLVAGAGELFF
abundance: -; v_gene: TRBV19; CDR3aa: CASSMPGQGVGNQPQHF
abundance: -; v_gene: TRBV6-5; CDR3aa: CATYSYGYTF
abundance: -; v_gene: TRBV5-1; CDR3aa: CASSLAGAEKLFF
abundance: once; v_gene: TRBV7-2; CDR3aa: CASSSRTGGGHYGYTF
abundance: -; v_gene: TRBV2; CDR3aa: CASGLRGGPDTQYF
abundance: -; v_gene: TRBV6-5; CDR3aa: CASLSSGTTDTQYF
abundance: -; v_gene: TRBV5-5; CDR3aa: CASSPRGLGNQPQHF
abundance: -; v_gene: TRBV11-3; CDR3aa: CASSFGYLSTDTQYF
abundance: -; v_gene: TRBV6-5; CDR3aa: CASSFRDREEKLFF
abundance: -; v_gene: TRBV7-3; CDR3aa: CASSPDRTDEQYF
abundance: -; v_gene: TRBV5-1; CDR3aa: CASSLAVLSTEAFF
abundance: -; v_gene: TRBV18; CDR3aa: CASSHSQTNSPLHF
abundance: -; v_gene: TRBV5-4; CDR3aa: CASSSGTGARTQYF
abundance: -; v_gene: TRBV4-2; CDR3aa: CASSHRQGDGALIGYTF
abundance: -; v_gene: TRBV6-7; CDR3aa: CASKPGGNEQYF
abundance: -; v_gene: TRBV29-1; CDR3aa: CSVGGSRDRETQYF
abundance: once; v_gene: TRBV7-8; CDR3aa: CASSRDRDQPQHF
abundance: -; v_gene: TRBV3-1/TRBV3-2; CDR3aa: CASSQDDRSYEQYF
abundance: -; v_gene: TRBV12-5; CDR3aa: CASGLGLAGLSTDTQYF
abundance: -; v_gene: TRBV7-9; CDR3aa: CASSSAWGTDGYTF
abundance: -; v_gene: TRBV28; CDR3aa: CASSSPGQAPEKLFF
abundance: -; v_gene: TRBV29-1; CDR3aa: CSAQVNEQFF
abundance: -; v_gene: TRBV7-7; CDR3aa: CASSPRWQTQETQYF
abundance: -; v_gene: TRBV2; CDR3aa: CASSLLDRGQYF
abundance: -; v_gene: TRBV5-5; CDR3aa: CASSTGHRTGNTIYF
abundance: once; v_gene: TRBV9; CDR3aa: CASSFRDRGPYEQYF
abundance: -; v_gene: TRBV2; CDR3aa: CASSLRQGAEAFF
abundance: -; v_gene: TRBV5-5; CDR3aa: CASIPTQGRGTDTQYF
abundance: -; v_gene: TRBV4-1; CDR3aa: CASSQDGQADEKLFF
abundance: -; v_gene: TRBV11-2; CDR3aa: CASSLDGVGQPQHF
abundance: -; v_gene: TRBV6-5; CDR3aa: CASRLGQADREQYF